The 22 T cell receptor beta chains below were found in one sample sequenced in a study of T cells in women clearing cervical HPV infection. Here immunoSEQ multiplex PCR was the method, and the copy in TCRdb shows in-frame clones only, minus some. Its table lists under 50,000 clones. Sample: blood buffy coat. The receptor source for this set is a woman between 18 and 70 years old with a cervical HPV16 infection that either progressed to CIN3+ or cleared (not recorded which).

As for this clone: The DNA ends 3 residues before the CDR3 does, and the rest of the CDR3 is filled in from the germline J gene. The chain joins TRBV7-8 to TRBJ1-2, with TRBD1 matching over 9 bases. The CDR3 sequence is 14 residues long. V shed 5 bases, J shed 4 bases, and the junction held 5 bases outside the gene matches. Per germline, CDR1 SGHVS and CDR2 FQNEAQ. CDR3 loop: CASSGLTGGYGYTF. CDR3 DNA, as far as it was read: TGTGCCAGCAGCGGATTGACAGGGGGCTATGGC.

CDR3 bases read: TGTGCCAGTAGTATCGTGACAGGGGGTGAAGGC. Protein product: CASSIVTGGEG. The whole CDR3 is CASSIVTGGEGYTF. The chain employs TRBV19 and TRBJ1-2; TRBD1 matches 9 bases. Read coverage stops 3 residues before the CDR3 terminus; the germline J gene supplies the remainder. This CDR3 comprises 14 residues. Germline lookup yields CDR1 LNHDA and CDR2 SQIVND (reference sequence).

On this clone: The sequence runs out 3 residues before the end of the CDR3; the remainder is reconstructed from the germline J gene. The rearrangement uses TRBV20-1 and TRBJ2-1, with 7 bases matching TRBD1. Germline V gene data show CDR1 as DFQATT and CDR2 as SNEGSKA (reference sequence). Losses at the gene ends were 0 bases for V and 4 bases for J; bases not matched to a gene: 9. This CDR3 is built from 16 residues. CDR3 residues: CSARDGTQGVYNEQFF. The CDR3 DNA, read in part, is TGCAGTGCTAGAGATGGTACCCAGGGGGTGTACAATGAG.

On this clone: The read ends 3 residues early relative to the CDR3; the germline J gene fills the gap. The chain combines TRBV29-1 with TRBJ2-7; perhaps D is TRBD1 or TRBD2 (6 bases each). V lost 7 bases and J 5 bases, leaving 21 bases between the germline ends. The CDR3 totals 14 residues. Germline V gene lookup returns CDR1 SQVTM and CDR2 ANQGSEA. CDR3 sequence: CSAEGEAGANEQYF. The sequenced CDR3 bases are TGCAGCGCCGAGGGGGAGGCAGGGGCCAACGAG.

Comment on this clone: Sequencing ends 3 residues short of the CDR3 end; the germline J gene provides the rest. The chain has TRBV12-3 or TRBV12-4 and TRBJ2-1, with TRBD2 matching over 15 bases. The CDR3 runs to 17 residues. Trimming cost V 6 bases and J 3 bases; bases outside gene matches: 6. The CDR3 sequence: CASRRTSGGAVYNEQFF. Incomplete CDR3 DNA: TGTGCCAGCAGGCGGACTAGCGGGGGGGCGGTCTACAATGAG.

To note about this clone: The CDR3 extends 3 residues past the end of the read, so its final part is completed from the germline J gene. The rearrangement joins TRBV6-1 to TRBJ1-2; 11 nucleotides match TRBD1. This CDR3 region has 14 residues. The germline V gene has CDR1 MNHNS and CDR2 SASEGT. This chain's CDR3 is CASSAAGQGGGYTF. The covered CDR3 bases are TGTGCCAGCAGTGCCGCGGGACAGGGGGGAGGC.

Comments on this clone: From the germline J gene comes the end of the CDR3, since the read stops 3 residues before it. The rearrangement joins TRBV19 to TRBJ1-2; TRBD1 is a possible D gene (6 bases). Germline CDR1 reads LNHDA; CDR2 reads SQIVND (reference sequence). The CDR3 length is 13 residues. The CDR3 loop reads CASSPQGEEGYTF. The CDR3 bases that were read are TGTGCCAGTAGCCCACAGGGCGAGGAAGGC.

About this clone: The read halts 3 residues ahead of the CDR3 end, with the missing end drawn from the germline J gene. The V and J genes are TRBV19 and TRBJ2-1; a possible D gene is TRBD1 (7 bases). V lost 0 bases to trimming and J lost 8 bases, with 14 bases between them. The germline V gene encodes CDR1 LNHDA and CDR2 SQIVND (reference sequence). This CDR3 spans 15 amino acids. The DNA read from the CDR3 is TGTGCCAGTAGTATAGAACAGGGGAGGTGGGATGAG. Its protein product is CASSIEQGRWDE. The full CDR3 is CASSIEQGRWDEQFF. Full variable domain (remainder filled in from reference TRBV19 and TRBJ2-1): DGGITQSPKYLFRKEGQNVTLSCEQNLNHDAMYWYRQDPGQGLRLIYYSQIVNDFQKGDIAEGYSVSREKKESFPLTVTSAQKNPTAFYLCASSIEQGRWDEQFFGPGTRLTVL.

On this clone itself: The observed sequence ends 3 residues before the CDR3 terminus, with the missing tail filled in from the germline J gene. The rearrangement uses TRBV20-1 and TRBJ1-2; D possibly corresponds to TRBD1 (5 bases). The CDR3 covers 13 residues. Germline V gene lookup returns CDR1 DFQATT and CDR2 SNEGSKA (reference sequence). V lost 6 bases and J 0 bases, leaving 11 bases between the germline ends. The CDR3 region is CSAGTATNYGYTF. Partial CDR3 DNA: TGCAGTGCGGGGACTGCCACTAACTATGGC.

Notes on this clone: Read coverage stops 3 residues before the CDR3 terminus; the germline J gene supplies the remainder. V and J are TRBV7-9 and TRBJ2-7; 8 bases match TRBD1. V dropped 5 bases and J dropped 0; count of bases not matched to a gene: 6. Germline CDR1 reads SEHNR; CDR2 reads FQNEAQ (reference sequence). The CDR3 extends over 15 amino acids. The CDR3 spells CASSPVDRGSYEQYF. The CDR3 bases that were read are TGTGCCAGCAGCCCTGTAGACAGGGGCTCCTACGAG.

The sequenced CDR3 bases are TGCGCCAGCAGGATGGGAGGGGGCGATAGCAATCAGCCC. It specifies CASRMGGGDSNQP. In full, the CDR3 is CASRMGGGDSNQPQHF. The V gene is TRBV10-2, the J gene TRBJ1-5; 7 nucleotides agree with TRBD1. The read is 3 residues too short to cover the CDR3 end, so that end is filled in from the germline J gene. Germline V gene data show CDR1 as WSHSY and CDR2 as SAAADI. Trimming took 6 bases from V and 0 from J; bases not matched to a gene: 8. The CDR3 has 16 residues.

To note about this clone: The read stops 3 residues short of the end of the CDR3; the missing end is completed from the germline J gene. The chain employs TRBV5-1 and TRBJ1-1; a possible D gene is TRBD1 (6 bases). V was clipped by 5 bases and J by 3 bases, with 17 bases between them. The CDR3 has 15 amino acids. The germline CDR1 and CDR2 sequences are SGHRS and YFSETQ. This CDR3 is CASSSLGGADTEAFF. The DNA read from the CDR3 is TGCGCCAGCAGTTCCCTCGGGGGGGCGGACACTGAA.

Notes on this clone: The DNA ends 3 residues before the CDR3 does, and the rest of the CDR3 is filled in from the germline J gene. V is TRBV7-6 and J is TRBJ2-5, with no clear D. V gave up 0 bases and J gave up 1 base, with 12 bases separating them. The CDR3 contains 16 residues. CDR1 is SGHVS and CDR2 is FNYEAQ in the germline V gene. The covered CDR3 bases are TGTGCCAGCAGCTTAGCAGCGCCTGAAACCCAAGAGACC. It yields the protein CASSLAAPETQET. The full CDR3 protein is CASSLAAPETQETQYF.

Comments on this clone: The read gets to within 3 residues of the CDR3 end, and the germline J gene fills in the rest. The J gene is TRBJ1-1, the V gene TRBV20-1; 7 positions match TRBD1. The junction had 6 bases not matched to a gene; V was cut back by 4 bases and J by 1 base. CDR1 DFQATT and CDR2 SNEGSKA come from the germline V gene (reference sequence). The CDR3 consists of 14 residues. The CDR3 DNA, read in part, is TGCAGTGCTAAACGACAGGGCCGGAACACTGAA. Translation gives CSAKRQGRNTE. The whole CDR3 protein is CSAKRQGRNTEAFF.

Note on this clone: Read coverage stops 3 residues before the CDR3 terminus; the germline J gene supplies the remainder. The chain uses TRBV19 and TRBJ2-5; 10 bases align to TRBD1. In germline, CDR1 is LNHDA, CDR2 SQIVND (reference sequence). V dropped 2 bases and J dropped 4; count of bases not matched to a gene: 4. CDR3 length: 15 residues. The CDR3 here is CASSIRTGGPETQYF. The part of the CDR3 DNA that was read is TGTGCCAGTAGTATACGGACAGGGGGTCCAGAGACC. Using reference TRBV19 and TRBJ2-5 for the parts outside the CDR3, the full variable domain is DGGITQSPKYLFRKEGQNVTLSCEQNLNHDAMYWYRQDPGQGLRLIYYSQIVNDFQKGDIAEGYSVSREKKESFPLTVTSAQKNPTAFYLCASSIRTGGPETQYFGPGTRLLVL.

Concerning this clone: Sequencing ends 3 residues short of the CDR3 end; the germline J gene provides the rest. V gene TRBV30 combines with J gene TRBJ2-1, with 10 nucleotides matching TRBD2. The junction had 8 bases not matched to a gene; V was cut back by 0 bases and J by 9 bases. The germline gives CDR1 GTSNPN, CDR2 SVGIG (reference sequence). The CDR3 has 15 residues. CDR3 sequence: CAWSVGSGGSTEQFF. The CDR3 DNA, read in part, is TGTGCCTGGAGTGTCGGTAGCGGGGGGTCCACTGAG.

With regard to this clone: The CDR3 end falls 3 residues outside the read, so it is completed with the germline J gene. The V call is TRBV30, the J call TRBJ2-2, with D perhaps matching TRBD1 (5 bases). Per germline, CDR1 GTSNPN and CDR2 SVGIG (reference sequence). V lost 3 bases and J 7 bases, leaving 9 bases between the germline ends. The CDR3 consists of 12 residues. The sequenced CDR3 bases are TGTGCCTGGAGCAGGGAAATCGGGGAG. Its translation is CAWSREIGE. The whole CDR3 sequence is CAWSREIGELFF.

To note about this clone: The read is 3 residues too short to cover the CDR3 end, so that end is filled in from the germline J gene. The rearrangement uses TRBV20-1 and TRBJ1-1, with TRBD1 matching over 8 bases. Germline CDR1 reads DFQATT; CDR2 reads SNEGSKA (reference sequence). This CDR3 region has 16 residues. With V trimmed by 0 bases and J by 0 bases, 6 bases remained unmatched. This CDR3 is CSARERRTGMNTEAFF. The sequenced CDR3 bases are TGCAGTGCTAGAGAAAGACGGACAGGGATGAACACTGAA.

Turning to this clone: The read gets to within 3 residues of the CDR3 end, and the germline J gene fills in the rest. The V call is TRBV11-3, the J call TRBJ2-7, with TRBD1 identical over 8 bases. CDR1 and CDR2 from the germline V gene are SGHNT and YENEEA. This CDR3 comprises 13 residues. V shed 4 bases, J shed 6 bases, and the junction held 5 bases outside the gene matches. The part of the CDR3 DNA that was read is TGTGCCAGCAGCTCAGGGACAGGTTTCGAG. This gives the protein CASSSGTGFE. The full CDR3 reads CASSSGTGFEQYF.

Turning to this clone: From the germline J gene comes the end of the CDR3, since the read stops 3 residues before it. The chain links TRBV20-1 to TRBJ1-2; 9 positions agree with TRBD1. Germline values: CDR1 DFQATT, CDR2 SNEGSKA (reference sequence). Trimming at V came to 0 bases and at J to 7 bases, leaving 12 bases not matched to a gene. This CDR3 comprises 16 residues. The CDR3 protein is CSARDHYRGLGFGYTF. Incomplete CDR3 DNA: TGCAGTGCTAGAGATCATTACAGGGGGCTCGGATTTGGC.

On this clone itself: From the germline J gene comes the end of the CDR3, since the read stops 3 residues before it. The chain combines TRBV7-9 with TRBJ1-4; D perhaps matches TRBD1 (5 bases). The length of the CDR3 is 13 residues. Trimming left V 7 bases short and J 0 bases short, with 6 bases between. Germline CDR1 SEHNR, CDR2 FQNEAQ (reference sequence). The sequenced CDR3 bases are TGTGCCAGCACCAGGGCAACTAATGAAAAA. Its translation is CASTRATNEK. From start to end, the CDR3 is CASTRATNEKLFF.

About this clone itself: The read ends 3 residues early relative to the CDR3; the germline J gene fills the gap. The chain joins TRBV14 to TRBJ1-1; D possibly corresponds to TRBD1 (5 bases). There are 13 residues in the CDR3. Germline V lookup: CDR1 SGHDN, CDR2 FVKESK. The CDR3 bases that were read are TGTGCCAGCAGCCAATCAACCAGGGTGGGC. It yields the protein CASSQSTRVG. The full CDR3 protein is CASSQSTRVGAFF.